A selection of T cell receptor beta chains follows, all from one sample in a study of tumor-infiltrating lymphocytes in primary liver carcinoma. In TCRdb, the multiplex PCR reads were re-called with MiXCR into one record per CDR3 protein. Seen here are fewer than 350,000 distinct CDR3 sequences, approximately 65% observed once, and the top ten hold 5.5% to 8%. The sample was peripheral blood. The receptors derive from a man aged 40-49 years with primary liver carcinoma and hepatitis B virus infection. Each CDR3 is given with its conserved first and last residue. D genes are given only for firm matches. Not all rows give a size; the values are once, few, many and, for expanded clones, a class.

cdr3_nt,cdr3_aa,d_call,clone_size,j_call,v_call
TGCGCCAGCACCCGGACTAGCGGGGGCGGGGAGCTGTTTTTT,CASTRTSGGGELFF,TRBD2,.,TRBJ2-2,TRBV5-1
TGTGCCAGCAACTGGGACGGCAGATCCTACGAGCAGTACTTC,CASNWDGRSYEQYF,.,many,TRBJ2-7,TRBV5-4
TGCAGTGCTAGAGTGCCAGCTGGCACCGGGGAGCTGTTTTTT,CSARVPAGTGELFF,.,.,TRBJ2-2,TRBV20-1
TGTGCCATCAGTGACTCGGCCGGGACGGGGCCTAATGAGCAGTTCTTC,CAISDSAGTGPNEQFF,.,.,TRBJ2-1,TRBV10-3
TGTGCCAGCAGTGACAGACAGAACTATGGCTACACCTTC,CASSDRQNYGYTF,.,.,TRBJ1-2,TRBV6-2/TRBV6-3
TGTGCCAACTGCCTAGCGGGAGGGGACGAGCAGTTCTTC,CANCLAGGDEQFF,TRBD2,.,TRBJ2-1,TRBV11-2
TGTGCCAGCAGTTACTACACACATACGCAGTATTTT,CASSYYTHTQYF,.,.,TRBJ2-3,TRBV11-2
TGCAGCGTCCAGGGTGTTCGGTCCTACGAGCAGTACTTC,CSVQGVRSYEQYF,.,many,TRBJ2-7,TRBV29-1
TGTGCCAGCAGTAACCTAGCGGGGCCATATAATGAGCAGTTCTTC,CASSNLAGPYNEQFF,TRBD2,.,TRBJ2-1,TRBV6-2/TRBV6-3
TGCAACGTTGAAGATGTTGCAAAGACAGGGCAAAACGAGCAGCACTTC,CNVEDVAKTGQNEQHF,TRBD1,.,TRBJ2-7,TRBV29-1
TGCGCCAGCAGCCAAGATCTGGAGAGCCGGGCATACAATGAGCAGTTCTTC,CASSQDLESRAYNEQFF,.,once,TRBJ2-1,TRBV4-1
TGTGCCAACAGACAGCTGGACTCTCGAAGCCAAGAGCAGTTCTTC,CANRQLDSRSQEQFF,.,once,TRBJ2-1,TRBV28
TGTGCCAGCAGCCCGGTTAGTAGTTTGGAGACCCAGTACTTC,CASSPVSSLETQYF,.,many,TRBJ2-5,TRBV11-2
TGTGCCAGCAGCTTGTTGGTCCGACAGGGTACAGATACGCAGTATTTT,CASSLLVRQGTDTQYF,TRBD1,few,TRBJ2-3,TRBV5-8
TGTGCCAGCAAGACACTAGCGGAACCTTACAATGAGCAGTTCTTC,CASKTLAEPYNEQFF,TRBD2,many,TRBJ2-1,TRBV6-1
TGTGCCAGCACCTCTTGGAGCGCGAACTCCTACGAGCAGTACTTC,CASTSWSANSYEQYF,.,few,TRBJ2-7,TRBV6-5
TGTGCCAGTAGCATCGCGGTAGGTCAGCCCCAGCATTTT,CASSIAVGQPQHF,.,.,TRBJ1-5,TRBV19
TGTGCCTGGATTGTAAGCGGCACAGGTACGCAGTATTTT,CAWIVSGTGTQYF,.,.,TRBJ2-3,TRBV30
TGCGCCAGCGGCCGGGACAGGGACAACACTGAAGCTTTCTTT,CASGRDRDNTEAFF,TRBD1,.,TRBJ1-1,TRBV5-1
TGTGCCAGCAGTCTGGACGGGGGGAAGAGTGGCTACACCTTC,CASSLDGGKSGYTF,.,.,TRBJ1-2,TRBV12-3/TRBV12-4
TGTGCCAGCAGCTTAGAAGGCTGCGGTCTAGCCGAAAACATTCACTACTTC,CASSLEGCGLAENIHYF,.,.,TRBJ2-4,TRBV11-2
TGTGCCAGCAGCCACCCCCGCGGACAGGGACCTAGCTACACCTTC,CASSHPRGQGPSYTF,TRBD1,.,TRBJ1-2,TRBV7-9
TGTGCCAGCAGTACGACGGTTTACAATGAGCAGTTCTTC,CASSTTVYNEQFF,.,many,TRBJ2-1,TRBV6-1
TGTGCCAGCAGCTTATTGGGTGTTGCCCCCGAGCAGTACTTC,CASSLLGVAPEQYF,.,.,TRBJ2-7,TRBV7-9